The 12 T cell receptor beta chains reported below all come from one sample, sequenced in a study of response to subunit inactivated influenza vaccine. MiXCR, run by TCRdb on the RT-PCR reads, gives a single entry per CDR3 protein. The table has under 800,000 distinct CDR3 sequences, 11% to 15% seen once. The material was PBMCs from blood, obtained 14 to 15 days before vaccination. The source of these receptors is a man aged 45-65 years who received an inactivated influenza vaccine.

The rearrangement joins TRBV12-3 or TRBV12-4 to TRBJ2-2; the match to TRBD1 covers 9 bases. With 1 base clipped from V and 0 bases from J, the junction kept 15 bases outside the gene matches. This CDR3 has 21 amino acids. This CDR3 reads CASSLGFWWDRDPANTGELFF. The CDR3 coding sequence is TGTGCCAGCAGTTTAGGGTTTTGGTGGGACAGGGACCCCGCGAACACCGGGGAGCTGTTTTTT.

The table lists this clonotype with a few counts. The chain carries TRBV18 and TRBJ2-7, with 8 bases matching TRBD2. The CDR3 contains 16 residues. Per the germline V gene, CDR1 is KGHSH and CDR2 is LQKENI. The V gene end was trimmed by 4 bases and the J gene end by 0 bases; junction bases not matched to a gene: 8. In nucleotides, the CDR3 is TGTGCCAGCTCACTTCTGGCGGGGGGAACCTCCTACGAGCAGTACTTC. It is translated as CASSLLAGGTSYEQYF.

This clonotype has ten or more counts. The V and J genes are TRBV24-1 and TRBJ2-1; 8 bases agree with TRBD2. With 2 bases clipped from V and 10 bases from J, the junction kept 3 bases outside the gene matches. Per the germline V gene, CDR1 is KGHDR and CDR2 is SFDVKD. This CDR3 comprises 13 residues. The DNA for the CDR3 is TGTGCCACCAGTGATTCTAGCGGGCGGGAGCAGTTCTTC. As protein: CATSDSSGREQFF.

This clonotype has more than one count but fewer than ten. V gene TRBV10-3 combines with J gene TRBJ2-5; 10 bases align to TRBD1. V shed 10 bases and J 2 bases; nucleotides not matched to a gene: 7. Germline-derived CDR1 and CDR2 are ENHRY and SYGVKD. The CDR3 has 14 amino acids. The CDR3 coding sequence is TGTGCCACGGGGACAGGGGCCCGACAAGAGACCCAGTACTTC. This sequence encodes CATGTGARQETQYF.

The chain uses TRBV27 and TRBJ1-6, with unresolved D. Germline CDR1 reads MNHEY; CDR2 reads SMNVEV (reference sequence). V lost 2 bases and J lost 2, with 7 bases in between. The CDR3 is 15 residues long. CDR3 protein: CASSLTAAYNSPLHF. Here the CDR3 DNA reads TGTGCCAGCAGTTTAACGGCAGCCTATAATTCACCCCTCCACTTT.

This clonotype was counted many times. V is TRBV10-3 and J is TRBJ2-1; no clear D gene. V lost 4 bases, J lost 0 bases, and 7 bases lay in between. The CDR3 runs 14 residues. The germline V gene encodes CDR1 ENHRY and CDR2 SYGVKD. The CDR3 DNA follows: TGTGCCATCAGTGGTACGAGCTCCTACAATGAGCAGTTCTTC. This codes for CAISGTSSYNEQFF.

This clonotype occurred a few times. The rearrangement joins TRBV9 to TRBJ2-5, with 10 bases matching TRBD1. The CDR3 contains 19 residues. Germline V gene data show CDR1 as SGDLS and CDR2 as YYNGEE. Unmatched junction bases numbered 16, after V lost 3 bases and J lost 2 bases. The CDR3 DNA is TGTGCCAGCAGCGGATACGGGACAGGGGATGTGGGGCTACAAGAGACCCAGTACTTC. Its translation: CASSGYGTGDVGLQETQYF.

This clonotype has a handful of counts. V is TRBV20-1 and J is TRBJ2-7; 8 bases fit TRBD2. Trimming cost V 5 bases and J 1 base; bases outside gene matches: 13. This CDR3 comprises 16 residues. CDR1 DFQATT and CDR2 SNEGSKA come from the germline V gene (reference sequence). The DNA for the CDR3 is TGCAGTGCTCCCTCTGCCCGGACTAGCCAATCCTACGAGCAGTACTTC. This encodes CSAPSARTSQSYEQYF.

A few counts support this clonotype. The rearrangement links TRBV11-3 to TRBJ2-7, with unresolved D. V was pared by 5 bases and J by 4 bases, with 18 bases between. Looked up from germline, CDR1 is SGHNT and CDR2 is YENEEA. This CDR3 contains 15 residues. The CDR3: CASSAHPGRQYEQYF. The DNA for the CDR3 is TGTGCCAGCAGCGCACATCCTGGACGGCAATACGAGCAGTACTTC.

This clonotype has ten or more counts. V gene TRBV9 combines with J gene TRBJ2-5; possibly TRBD1 or TRBD2 for D (5 bases each). V was shortened by 0 bases and J by 5 bases, with 8 bases between the two germline ends. This CDR3 is built from 13 residues. Germline loops: CDR1 SGDLS, CDR2 YYNGEE. The CDR3 loop is CASSVEGRETQYF. Here the CDR3 DNA reads TGTGCCAGCAGCGTAGAGGGACGGGAGACCCAGTACTTC.

The chain uses TRBV7-6 and TRBJ1-5, with D uncertain. The CDR3 is 15 residues long. Germline CDR1 reads SGHVS; CDR2 reads FNYEAQ. Trimming pared 4 bases from V and 2 bases from J, leaving 12 bases between. In DNA form, the CDR3 reads TGTGCCAGCAGCTCCACAAACAGTGGCAATCAGCCCCAGCATTTT. Residues: CASSSTNSGNQPQHF.

The chain combines TRBV5-6 with TRBJ2-6, with 7 bases fitting TRBD1. CDR3 size: 18 residues. The V segment lost 6 bases and the J segment 0 bases; nucleotides outside the gene matches: 12. Germline CDR1 reads SGHDT; CDR2 reads YYEEEE. The CDR3 nucleotides read TGTGCCAGCACCCCCCAATGGGACAGTAGCTCTGGGGCCAACGTCCTGACTTTC. Translation gives CASTPQWDSSSGANVLTF.